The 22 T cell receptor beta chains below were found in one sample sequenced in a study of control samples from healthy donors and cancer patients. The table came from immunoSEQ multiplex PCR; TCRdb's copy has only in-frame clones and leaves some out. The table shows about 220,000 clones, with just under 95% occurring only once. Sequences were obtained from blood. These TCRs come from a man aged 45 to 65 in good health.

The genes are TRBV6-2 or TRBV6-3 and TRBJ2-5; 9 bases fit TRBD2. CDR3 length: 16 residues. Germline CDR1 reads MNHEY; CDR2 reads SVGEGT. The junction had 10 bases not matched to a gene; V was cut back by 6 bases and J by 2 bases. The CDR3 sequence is CASSPLERGAQETQYF. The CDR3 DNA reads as TGTGCCAGCAGCCCCCTTGAGCGGGGGGCACAAGAGACCCAGTACTTC.

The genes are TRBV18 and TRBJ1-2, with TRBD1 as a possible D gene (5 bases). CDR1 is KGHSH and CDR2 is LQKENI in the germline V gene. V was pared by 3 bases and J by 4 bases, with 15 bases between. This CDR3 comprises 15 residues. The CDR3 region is CASSPPGGEIYGYTF. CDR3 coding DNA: TGTGCCAGCTCACCCCCTGGGGGGGAAATCTATGGCTACACCTTC.

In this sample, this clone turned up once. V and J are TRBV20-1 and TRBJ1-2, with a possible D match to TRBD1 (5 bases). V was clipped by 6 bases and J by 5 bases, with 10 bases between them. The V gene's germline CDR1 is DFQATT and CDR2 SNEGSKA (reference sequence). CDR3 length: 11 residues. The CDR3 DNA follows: TGCAGTGCGCGGGACTTTTATGGCTACACCTTC. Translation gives CSARDFYGYTF.

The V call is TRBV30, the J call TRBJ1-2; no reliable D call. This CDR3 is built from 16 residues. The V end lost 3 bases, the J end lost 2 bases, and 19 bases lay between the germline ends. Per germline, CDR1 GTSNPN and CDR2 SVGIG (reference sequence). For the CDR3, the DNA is TGTGCCTGGAGCGACCGGGGAAGGGAGGCGAACTATGGCTACACCTTC. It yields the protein CAWSDRGREANYGYTF.

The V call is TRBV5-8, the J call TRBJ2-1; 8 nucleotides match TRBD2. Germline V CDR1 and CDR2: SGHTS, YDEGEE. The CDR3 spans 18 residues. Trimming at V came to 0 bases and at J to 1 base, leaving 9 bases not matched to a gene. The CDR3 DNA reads TGTGCCAGCAGCTTGGCCAGACGGGGGGGCGGATCCTACAATGAGCAGTTCTTC. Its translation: CASSLARRGGGSYNEQFF.

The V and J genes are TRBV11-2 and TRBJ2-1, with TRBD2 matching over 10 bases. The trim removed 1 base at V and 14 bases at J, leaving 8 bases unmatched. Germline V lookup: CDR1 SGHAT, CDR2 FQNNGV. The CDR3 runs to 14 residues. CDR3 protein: CASSLVGSGGPEFF. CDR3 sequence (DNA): TGTGCCAGCAGCTTAGTCGGTAGCGGGGGGCCGGAGTTCTTC.

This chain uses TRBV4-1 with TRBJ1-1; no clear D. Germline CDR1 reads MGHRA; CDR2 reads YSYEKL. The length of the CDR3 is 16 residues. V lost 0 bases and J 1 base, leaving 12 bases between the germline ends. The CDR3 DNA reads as TGCGCCAGCAGCCAAGACATCGCGGGCACGAACACTGAAGCTTTCTTT. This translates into CASSQDIAGTNTEAFF.

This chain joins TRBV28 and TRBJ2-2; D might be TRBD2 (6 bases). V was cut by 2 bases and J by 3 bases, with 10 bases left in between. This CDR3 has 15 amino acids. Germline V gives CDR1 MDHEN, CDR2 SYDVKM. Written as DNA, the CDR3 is TGTGCCAGCAGTTTAGGGGGGACGGACACCGGGGAGCTGTTTTTT. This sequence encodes CASSLGGTDTGELFF.

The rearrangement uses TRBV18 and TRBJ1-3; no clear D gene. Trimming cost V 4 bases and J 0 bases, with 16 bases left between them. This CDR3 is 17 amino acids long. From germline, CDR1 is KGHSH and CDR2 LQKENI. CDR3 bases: TGTGCCAGCTCACAAGCCGGGTCCCCTATCTCTGGAAACACCATATATTTT. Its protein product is CASSQAGSPISGNTIYF. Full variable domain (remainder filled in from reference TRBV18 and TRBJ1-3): NAGVMQNPRHLVRRRGQEARLRCSPMKGHSHVYWYRQLPEEGLKFMVYLQKENIIDESGMPKERFSAEFPKEGPSILRIQQVVRGDSAAYFCASSQAGSPISGNTIYFGEGSWLTVV.

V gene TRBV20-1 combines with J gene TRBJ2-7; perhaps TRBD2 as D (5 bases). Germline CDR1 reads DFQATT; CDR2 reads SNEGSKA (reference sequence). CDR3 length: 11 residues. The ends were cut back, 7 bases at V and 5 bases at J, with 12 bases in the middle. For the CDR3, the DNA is TGCAGTGGAGGGTTGGTCCACGAGCAGTACTTC. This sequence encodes CSGGLVHEQYF.

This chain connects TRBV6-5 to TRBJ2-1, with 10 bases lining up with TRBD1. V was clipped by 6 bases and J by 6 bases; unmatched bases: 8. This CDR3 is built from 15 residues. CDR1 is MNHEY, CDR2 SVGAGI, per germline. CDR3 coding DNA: TGTGCCAGCAGGACCGGGACAGGGGCCGGCAATGAGCAGTTCTTC. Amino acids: CASRTGTGAGNEQFF.

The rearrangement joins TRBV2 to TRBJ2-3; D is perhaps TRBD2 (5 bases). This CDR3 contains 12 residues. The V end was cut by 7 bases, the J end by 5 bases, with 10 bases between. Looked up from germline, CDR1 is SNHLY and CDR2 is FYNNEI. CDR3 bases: TGTGCCAGCACACTTCGGGGAGATACGCAGTATTTT. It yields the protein CASTLRGDTQYF.

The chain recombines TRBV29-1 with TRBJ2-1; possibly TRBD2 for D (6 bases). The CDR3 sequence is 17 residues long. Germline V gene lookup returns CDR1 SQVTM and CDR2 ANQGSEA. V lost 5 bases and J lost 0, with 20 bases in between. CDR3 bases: TGCAGCGTTCGTCCCGGGACTTTCCTGAGCTCCTACAATGAGCAGTTCTTC. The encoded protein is CSVRPGTFLSSYNEQFF.

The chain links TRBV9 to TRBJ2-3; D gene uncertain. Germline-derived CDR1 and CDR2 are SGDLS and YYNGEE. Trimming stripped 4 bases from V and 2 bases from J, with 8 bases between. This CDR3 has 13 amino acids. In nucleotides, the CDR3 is TGTGCCAGCAGCTCTCGGATCACAGATACGCAGTATTTT. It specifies CASSSRITDTQYF.

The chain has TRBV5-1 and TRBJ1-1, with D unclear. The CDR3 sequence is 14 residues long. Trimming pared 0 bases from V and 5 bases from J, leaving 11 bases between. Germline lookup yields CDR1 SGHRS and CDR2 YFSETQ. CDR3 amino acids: CASSLDSLVTEAFF. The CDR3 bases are TGCGCCAGCAGCTTGGACTCCTTGGTGACTGAAGCTTTCTTT.

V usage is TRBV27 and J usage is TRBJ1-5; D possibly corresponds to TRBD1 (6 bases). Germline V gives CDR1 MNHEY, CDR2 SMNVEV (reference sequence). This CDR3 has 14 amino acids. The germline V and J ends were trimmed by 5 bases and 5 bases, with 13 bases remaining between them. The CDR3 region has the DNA TGTGCCAGCAGTCCTCCGGGACACCATCAGCCCCAGCATTTT. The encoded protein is CASSPPGHHQPQHF.

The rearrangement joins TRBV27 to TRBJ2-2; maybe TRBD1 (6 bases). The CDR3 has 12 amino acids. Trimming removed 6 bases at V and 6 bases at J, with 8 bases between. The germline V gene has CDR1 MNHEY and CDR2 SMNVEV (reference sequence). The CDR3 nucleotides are TGTGCCAGCAGGACAGGTGCCGGGGAGCTGTTTTTT. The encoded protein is CASRTGAGELFF.

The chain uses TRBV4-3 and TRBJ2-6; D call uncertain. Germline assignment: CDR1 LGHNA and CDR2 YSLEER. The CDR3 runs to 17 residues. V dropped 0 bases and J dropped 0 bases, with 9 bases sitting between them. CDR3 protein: CASSQDPPGSGANVLTF. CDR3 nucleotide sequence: TGCGCCAGCAGCCAAGATCCTCCAGGCTCTGGGGCCAACGTCCTGACTTTC.

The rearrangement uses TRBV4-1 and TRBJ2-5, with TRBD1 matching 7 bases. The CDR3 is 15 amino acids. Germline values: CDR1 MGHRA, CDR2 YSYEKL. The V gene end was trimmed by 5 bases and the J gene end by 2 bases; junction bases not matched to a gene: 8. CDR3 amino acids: CASSETGTAQETQYF. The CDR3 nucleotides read TGCGCCAGCAGCGAAACCGGGACAGCTCAAGAGACCCAGTACTTC.

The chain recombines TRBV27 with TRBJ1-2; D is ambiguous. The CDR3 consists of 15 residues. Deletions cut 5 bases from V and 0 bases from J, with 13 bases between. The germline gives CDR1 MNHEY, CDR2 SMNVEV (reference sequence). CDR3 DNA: TGTGCCAGCAGTCCGTCACCGGGTACTAACTATGGCTACACCTTC. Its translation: CASSPSPGTNYGYTF.

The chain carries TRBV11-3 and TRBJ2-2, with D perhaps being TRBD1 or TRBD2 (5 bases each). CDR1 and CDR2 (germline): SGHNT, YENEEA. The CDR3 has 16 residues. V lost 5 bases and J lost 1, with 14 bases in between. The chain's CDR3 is CASSPAGTVNTGELFF. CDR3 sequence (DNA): TGTGCCAGCAGCCCTGCCGGGACGGTGAACACCGGGGAGCTGTTTTTT.

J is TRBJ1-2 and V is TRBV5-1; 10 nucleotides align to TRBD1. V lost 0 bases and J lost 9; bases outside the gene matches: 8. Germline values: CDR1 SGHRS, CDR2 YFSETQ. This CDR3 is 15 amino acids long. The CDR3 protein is CASSLEGTGVRSYTF. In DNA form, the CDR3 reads TGCGCCAGCAGCTTGGAAGGGACAGGGGTAAGGAGCTACACCTTC.